The 9 T cell receptor beta chains presented below share a single source sample, sequenced in a study of blood T cell repertoires in COVID-19. TCRdb's table, derived via immunoSEQ multiplex PCR, lists solely in-frame clones and lacks some. Of about 210,000 clones listed, approximately 86% were seen once; the top ten hold about 3%. Sequencing used peripheral blood. These receptors were collected from a man aged 55 to 70 with acute or convalescent COVID-19.

This chain connects TRBV6-1 to TRBJ1-1; a possible D gene is TRBD1 (5 bases). The CDR3 loop spans 15 amino acids. Germline loops: CDR1 MNHNS, CDR2 SASEGT. The ends were cut back, 2 bases at V and 4 bases at J, with 14 bases in the middle. The CDR3 sequence is CASSEKGVGFTEAFF. CDR3 coding DNA: TGTGCCAGCAGTGAAAAAGGGGTAGGGTTCACTGAAGCTTTCTTT.

This clone was detected once. The rearrangement links TRBV5-4 to TRBJ1-2, with D perhaps TRBD1 (5 bases). The germline CDR1 and CDR2 sequences are SGHNT and YYREEE (reference sequence). The CDR3 is made up of 14 amino acids. V was trimmed by 3 bases and J by 2 bases, leaving 11 bases between them. The CDR3 DNA follows: TGTGCCAGCAGCTGGGGGGATGGGAACTATGGCTACACCTTC. This gives the protein CASSWGDGNYGYTF.

The chain carries TRBV9 and TRBJ1-6, with 7 bases identical to TRBD1. Trimming removed 3 bases from V and 9 bases from J; junction bases left unmatched: 6. The germline CDR1 and CDR2 sequences are SGDLS and YYNGEE. This CDR3 contains 14 residues. The CDR3 nucleotides are TGTGCCAGCAGCGGACAGGGCGTCGGTTCACCCCTCCACTTT. This encodes CASSGQGVGSPLHF.

The J gene is TRBJ1-4, the V gene TRBV5-5, with a weak D call TRBD1 (6 bases). V shed 5 bases and J shed 3 bases, with 20 bases lying between them. Germline lookup yields CDR1 SGHKS and CDR2 YYEKEE (reference sequence). This CDR3 region has 17 residues. The CDR3 sequence: CASSRLYRDTPNEKLFF. The CDR3 coding sequence is TGTGCCAGCAGTCGACTCTACCGGGACACCCCTAATGAAAAACTGTTTTTT.

This chain joins TRBV11-1 and TRBJ1-2; TRBD1 is a possible D gene (5 bases). Trimming shortened V by 5 bases and J by 7 bases, and 17 bases separated the two germline ends. In germline, CDR1 is SGHAT, CDR2 FQDESV (reference sequence). This CDR3 spans 14 amino acids. CDR3 residues: CASSARDALGGYTF. The CDR3 DNA sequence: TGTGCCAGCAGCGCGCGGGACGCACTGGGTGGCTACACCTTC.

The CDR3 region has the DNA TGTGCCTGGGGACAGGTTTTTGGCTACACCTTC. Amino acids: CAWGQVFGYTF. The chain combines TRBV30 with TRBJ1-2, with TRBD1 matching over 7 bases. Germline V lookup: CDR1 GTSNPN, CDR2 SVGIG (reference sequence). The CDR3 is 11 residues long. V shed 5 bases, J shed 7 bases, and the junction held 4 bases outside the gene matches.

V usage is TRBV12-5 and J usage is TRBJ1-3; the match to TRBD1 covers 8 bases. Germline assignment: CDR1 LGHNT and CDR2 FRNRAP. Trimming cost V 2 bases and J 2 bases; bases outside gene matches: 14. The CDR3 is made up of 19 amino acids. CDR3 coding DNA: TGTGCTAGTGGTTTGACTGGACAGGGTAGGGGAAGAACTGGAAACACCATATATTTT. Its translation: CASGLTGQGRGRTGNTIYF.

The rearrangement links TRBV7-6 to TRBJ2-2; the match to TRBD2 covers 12 bases. V dropped 10 bases and J dropped 6; count of bases not matched to a gene: 6. Germline lookup yields CDR1 SGHVS and CDR2 FNYEAQ. The CDR3 consists of 14 residues. This CDR3 reads CATRLAGEAGELFF. The CDR3 DNA reads as TGTGCCACCCGACTAGCGGGGGAAGCCGGGGAGCTGTTTTTT.

Only one count was recorded for this clone. This chain connects TRBV18 to TRBJ1-2; D not resolved. The length of the CDR3 is 14 residues. The germline CDR1 and CDR2 sequences are KGHSH and LQKENI. The V end lost 0 bases, the J end lost 6 bases, and 11 bases lay between the germline ends. The CDR3 DNA reads TGTGCCAGCTCACCACCGGGCGCTGGCCATGGCTACACCTTC. Translated: CASSPPGAGHGYTF.